The 22 T cell receptor beta chains below all came from one sample that was sequenced in a study of human T cells and chemical hapten exposure. Using its own MiXCR run on the RACE reads, TCRdb lists one record per CDR3 protein. Among about 82,000 distinct CDR3 sequences, roughly 13% were seen once, and the ten largest hold 5.7%. Time point given: patch test 3, about 24 weeks after DPC sensitization. The treatment denotes: therapeutic diphenylcyclopropenone sensitization with weekly scalp DPC. This sample comprised whole blood, obtained in connection with sensitization to the hapten diphenylcyclopropenone (DPC). The receptors here all came from a woman aged 50 to 60 with alopecia areata. Some clones in this sample may be carry-over from other donors' samples.

This clonotype was counted between two and nine times. This rearrangement joins TRBV11-3 to TRBJ2-1; D remains ambiguous. The CDR3 is 13 amino acids. Germline V gene data show CDR1 as SGHNT and CDR2 as YENEEA. Trimming took off 1 base at V and 8 bases at J, with 9 bases between the two ends. The CDR3 DNA reads TGTGCCAGCAGCTTAGCTAGTAGAGATGAGCAGTTCTTC. It specifies CASSLASRDEQFF.

The chain uses TRBV12-3 or TRBV12-4 and TRBJ2-1; TRBD1 agrees at 7 bases. After removal of 5 bases from V and 0 bases from J, the junction contained 7 bases not matched to a gene. This CDR3 is built from 16 residues. CDR3 residues: CASSDPGDSSYNEQFF. The CDR3 DNA follows: TGTGCCAGCAGTGATCCTGGGGACAGCTCCTACAATGAGCAGTTCTTC.

This clonotype showed up just a few times. V and J are TRBV28 and TRBJ2-1; D not resolved. The CDR3 runs to 15 residues. The germline gives CDR1 MDHEN, CDR2 SYDVKM. V was pared by 5 bases and J by 1 base, with 12 bases between. As DNA, the CDR3 is TGTGCCAGCAGTGATAGGGTCCGATCCTACAATGAGCAGTTCTTC. Translation: CASSDRVRSYNEQFF.

V and J are TRBV11-2 and TRBJ2-1; 9 bases align to TRBD2. Germline V gene sequence: CDR1 SGHAT, CDR2 FQNNGV. This CDR3 contains 16 residues. With 4 bases clipped from V and 0 bases from J, the junction kept 4 bases outside the gene matches. The CDR3 region has the DNA TGTGCCAGCAGCTCGTTTAGCGGGAGCTCCTACAATGAGCAGTTCTTC. Encoded protein: CASSSFSGSSYNEQFF.

This sequence joins TRBV18 and TRBJ1-6; D gene uncertain. This CDR3 is built from 17 residues. Trimming pared 4 bases from V and 5 bases from J, leaving 18 bases between. Germline CDR1 KGHSH, CDR2 LQKENI. CDR3 sequence (DNA): TGTGCCAGCTCACTAGCCCGGAGGGCGGCGAATAATTCACCCCTCCACTTT. It is translated as CASSLARRAANNSPLHF. Together with reference TRBV18 and TRBJ1-6, the CDR3 gives the full variable domain: NAGVMQNPRHLVRRRGQEARLRCSPMKGHSHVYWYRQLPEEGLKFMVYLQKENIIDESGMPKERFSAEFPKEGPSILRIQQVVRGDSAAYFCASSLARRAANNSPLHFGNGTRLTVT.

This clonotype has a handful of counts. The J gene is TRBJ1-1, the V gene TRBV27; TRBD1 matches 9 bases. V lost 3 bases and J lost 5; bases outside the gene matches: 7. This CDR3 is 15 amino acids long. Germline assignment: CDR1 MNHEY and CDR2 SMNVEV (reference sequence). The CDR3 protein is CASSLLAQGATEAFF. The DNA of the CDR3 is TGTGCCAGCAGTTTGTTGGCACAGGGGGCAACTGAAGCTTTCTTT.

This clonotype was seen a few times. The chain has TRBV24-1 and TRBJ2-1, with TRBD1 identical over 9 bases. The CDR3 extends over 14 amino acids. Germline V CDR1 and CDR2: KGHDR, SFDVKD. The trim removed 9 bases at V and 8 bases at J, leaving 10 bases unmatched. The CDR3 nucleotides are TGTGCCACCCCCATACAGGGGGCGCGGGATGAGCAGTTCTTC. Protein sequence: CATPIQGARDEQFF.

The chain links TRBV9 to TRBJ2-1, with D perhaps TRBD2 (6 bases). CDR1 SGDLS and CDR2 YYNGEE come from the germline V gene. CDR3 length: 15 residues. Trimming removed 3 bases at V and 0 bases at J, with 10 bases between. The CDR3, as DNA: TGTGCCAGCAGCGCTAGCGTGAGCTCCTACAATGAGCAGTTCTTC. This gives the protein CASSASVSSYNEQFF.

V gene TRBV7-2 combines with J gene TRBJ2-3; D unclear. CDR3 length: 12 residues. Trimming left V 8 bases short and J 6 bases short, with 12 bases between. Germline values: CDR1 SGHTA, CDR2 FQGNSA. In DNA form, the CDR3 reads TGTGCCAGCTCCCGATCCGGCGATACGCAGTATTTT. This codes for CASSRSGDTQYF.

This sequence joins TRBV7-6 and TRBJ2-1; TRBD2 matches 7 bases. CDR3 length equals 15 residues. Trimming removed 1 base from V and 3 bases from J; junction bases left unmatched: 3. Germline values: CDR1 SGHVS, CDR2 FNYEAQ. CDR3 nucleotide sequence: TGTGCCAGCAGCTTAGAGAGCGGGAACTACAATGAGCAGTTCTTC. Its translation is CASSLESGNYNEQFF.

This clonotype was seen a few times. The chain is built from TRBV12-3 or TRBV12-4 and TRBJ1-2; 8 nucleotides match TRBD1. The CDR3 totals 14 residues. Losses at the gene ends were 6 bases for V and 3 bases for J; bases not matched to a gene: 6. The CDR3 region has the DNA TGTGCCAGCAGCCCGGACAGGGTTGACTATGGCTACACCTTC. Translation gives CASSPDRVDYGYTF.

This clonotype was observed a handful of times. J is TRBJ2-3 and V is TRBV11-2; D uncertain. CDR3 length: 19 amino acids. The V and J ends lost 1 base and 4 bases respectively, with 24 bases between them. The germline gives CDR1 SGHAT, CDR2 FQNNGV. In nucleotides, the CDR3 is TGTGCCAGCAGCTTAGTTTCGGCGCGTTTTTCCGGGTTGGCAGATACGCAGTATTTT. Translation: CASSLVSARFSGLADTQYF.

In this sample, this clonotype turned up many times. V and J are TRBV3-1 and TRBJ2-3, with D perhaps TRBD1 or TRBD2 (5 bases each). The germline V gene encodes CDR1 LGHDT and CDR2 YNNKEL (reference sequence). This CDR3 spans 14 amino acids. Trimming cost V 3 bases and J 4 bases, with 11 bases left between them. The CDR3 protein is CASSHLGGADTQYF. The DNA for the CDR3 is TGTGCCAGCAGCCATCTTGGGGGTGCAGATACGCAGTATTTT.

In its sample, this clonotype was seen a few times. The chain uses TRBV3-1 and TRBJ2-3; 12 bases agree with TRBD2. Germline CDR1 LGHDT, CDR2 YNNKEL (reference sequence). This CDR3 has 16 amino acids. V gave up 1 base and J gave up 6 bases; unmatched junction bases: 5. The CDR3 DNA follows: TGTGCCAGCAGCCAAGGCCGACTAGCGGGAGCGGATACGCAGTATTTT. Protein: CASSQGRLAGADTQYF.

Remarks on this clonotype: Just one base apart from a much larger clone, this may be a read error. The chain is built from TRBV29-1 and TRBJ2-5; D gene uncertain. This CDR3 spans 11 amino acids. Germline-derived CDR1 and CDR2 are SQVTM and ANQGSEA. Trimming pared 4 bases from V and 3 bases from J, leaving 6 bases between. CDR3 residues: CSVGEKETQYF. DNA for the CDR3: TGCAGCGTTGGCGAGAAAGAGACCCAGTACTTC.

The gene calls are TRBV19 and TRBJ2-1; 7 bases are shared with TRBD2. Germline V gives CDR1 LNHDA, CDR2 SQIVND (reference sequence). V lost 4 bases and J lost 6; bases outside the gene matches: 3. CDR3 length: 13 amino acids. DNA for the CDR3: TGTGCCAGTAGTACCCGACTAGCCAATGAGCAGTTCTTC. Its translation is CASSTRLANEQFF.

This clonotype turned up a few times. This chain uses TRBV7-9 with TRBJ1-4; the D gene is possibly TRBD1 (6 bases). This CDR3 has 14 residues. V shed 6 bases and J shed 4 bases, with 12 bases lying between them. CDR1 SEHNR and CDR2 FQNEAQ come from the germline V gene (reference sequence). CDR3 nucleotide sequence: TGTGCCAGCAGGACGGACAGCAGTAATGAAAAACTGTTTTTT. This gives the protein CASRTDSSNEKLFF.

The table lists this clonotype with many counts. The rearrangement links TRBV5-6 to TRBJ2-1; D may be TRBD1 or TRBD2 (6 bases each). V lost 2 bases and J 2 bases, leaving 17 bases between the germline ends. The CDR3 runs to 17 residues. From germline, CDR1 is SGHDT and CDR2 YYEEEE. The CDR3 DNA reads as TGTGCCAGCAGCTTTGATTCCCGGGGGCGAACCTACAATGAGCAGTTCTTC. Amino acids: CASSFDSRGRTYNEQFF.

This clonotype was seen more than once but under ten times. The chain combines TRBV14 with TRBJ2-1, with D possibly being TRBD2 (6 bases). Trimming pared 4 bases from V and 9 bases from J, leaving 13 bases between. The CDR3 consists of 13 residues. Per germline, CDR1 SGHDN and CDR2 FVKESK. The CDR3 protein is CASSRGPAGEQFF. The CDR3 DNA reads as TGTGCCAGCAGCCGAGGGCCAGCGGGTGAGCAGTTCTTC.

This chain uses TRBV18 with TRBJ1-2; no firm D call. Per the germline V gene, CDR1 is KGHSH and CDR2 is LQKENI. The CDR3 extends over 16 amino acids. Trimming pared 4 bases from V and 2 bases from J, leaving 17 bases between. The CDR3 region has the DNA TGTGCCAGCTCACAACTTGAGAGGGCAGCGAACTATGGCTACACCTTC. The encoded protein is CASSQLERAANYGYTF.

This chain connects TRBV28 to TRBJ1-1; no definite D call. Germline V lookup: CDR1 MDHEN, CDR2 SYDVKM. V dropped 3 bases and J dropped 7 bases, with 18 bases sitting between them. This CDR3 contains 15 residues. The CDR3 DNA reads as TGTGCCAGCAGTTTTGCTAGTATTTCCCCCGGTGAAGCTTTCTTT. It translates to CASSFASISPGEAFF.

This clonotype was seen a few times. The V call is TRBV6-1, the J call TRBJ2-5; 8 nucleotides match TRBD2. The CDR3 has 13 amino acids. CDR1 is MNHNS and CDR2 is SASEGT in the germline V gene. The V segment lost 6 bases and the J segment 5 bases; nucleotides outside the gene matches: 5. The CDR3 protein is CASSPGGLETQYF. The CDR3 DNA follows: TGTGCCAGCAGCCCGGGGGGGCTGGAGACCCAGTACTTC.